The rows below give T cell receptor beta chains drawn from one sample of a study of breast tumors, draining lymph nodes, adjacent tissues. Each CDR3 protein gets one entry after TCRdb re-called the multiplex PCR reads with MiXCR. The repertoire holds some 250,000 distinct CDR3 sequences, with under 40% as singletons. Sequencing was carried out using axillary lymph node tissue. The receptors here all came from a female donor with breast cancer. Some clones in this sample may be carry-over from other donors' samples. The CDR3 runs from the conserved cysteine through the conserved F or W. A D gene is named only where the DNA matches it firmly. Rows give clone size only sometimes, using once, few, many, or a class for an expanded clone.

J: TRBJ1-1; size: -; D: -; V: TRBV7-9; CDR3: CASSSSGNTEAFF; DNA: TGTGCCAGCAGCTCCTCGGGGAACACTGAAGCTTTCTTT
J: TRBJ2-2; size: -; D: -; V: TRBV11-2; CDR3: CASSPLRTGTGELFF; DNA: TGTGCCAGCAGCCCCCTGCGTACGGGCACCGGGGAGCTGTTTTTT
J: TRBJ2-3; size: many; D: TRBD2; V: TRBV20-1; CDR3: CSARDGAGLFTDTQYF; DNA: TGCAGTGCTAGAGATGGGGCGGGACTATTCACAGATACGCAGTATTTT
J: TRBJ2-1; size: many; D: -; V: TRBV2; CDR3: CASRGTKRILYNEQFF; DNA: TGTGCCAGCAGAGGGACGAAGCGGATACTCTACAATGAGCAGTTCTTC
J: TRBJ2-2; size: few; D: -; V: TRBV6-5; CDR3: CASRKGTTNTGELFF; DNA: TGTGCCAGCAGAAAAGGGACCACGAACACCGGGGAGCTGTTTTTT
J: TRBJ2-4; size: few; D: -; V: TRBV7-2; CDR3: CASSTSPGSKNIQYF; DNA: TGTGCCAGCAGCACGTCGCCGGGGAGCAAAAACATTCAGTACTTC
J: TRBJ2-5; size: -; D: -; V: TRBV20-1; CDR3: CSVEVPPGVTQYF; DNA: TGCAGCGTTGAAGTACCCCCCGGGGTGACCCAGTACTTC
J: TRBJ1-4; size: many; D: -; V: TRBV15; CDR3: CATSEGIQEEKLFF; DNA: TGTGCCACCAGCGAGGGGATTCAAGAGGAAAAACTGTTTTTT
J: TRBJ2-1; size: -; D: -; V: TRBV20-1; CDR3: CSARGLTAYNEQFF; DNA: TGCAGTGCTAGAGGTCTGACCGCCTACAATGAGCAGTTCTTC
J: TRBJ2-2; size: -; D: -; V: TRBV12-3/TRBV12-4; CDR3: CASSLRPAVREPFF; DNA: TGTGCCAGCAGTTTACGCCCCGCGGTGAGGGAGCCGTTTTTT
J: TRBJ1-2; size: many; D: -; V: TRBV24-1; CDR3: CATSGGTWGGYTF; DNA: TGTGCCACCAGTGGGGGGACTTGGGGTGGCTACACCTTC
J: TRBJ1-5; size: many; D: -; V: TRBV7-2; CDR3: CASSFTDQPQHF; DNA: TGTGCCAGCAGCTTCACAGATCAGCCCCAGCATTTT
J: TRBJ2-5; size: few; D: -; V: TRBV7-9; CDR3: CASSLVGVAETQYF; DNA: TGTGCCAGCAGCTTAGTCGGGGTCGCGGAGACCCAGTACTTC
J: TRBJ2-5; size: many; D: TRBD2; V: TRBV20-1; CDR3: CSASGVSGRSETQYF; DNA: TGCAGTGCTAGTGGGGTTAGCGGGAGGTCCGAGACCCAGTACTTC